The T cell receptor (beta chain) under discussion was sequenced for a study of T cells after yellow fever vaccination. Findings and limits, study-wide: Post-booster repertoires again held most primary-vaccination clones (roughly 96% CD4, about 88% CD8).

This clonotype was seen more than once but under ten times. Its specificity is not known. TCRdb reprocessed the 5' RACE reads via MiXCR and lists one record per CDR3 protein. The sample lists some 350,000 distinct CDR3 sequences, 4% occurring once. The material sequenced was PBMCs, taken 5 days after the yellow fever booster vaccination. The receptor was isolated from a young man who received the YFV17D yellow fever vaccine.

The CDR3 DNA is TGTGCCAGCAGCCGGATGACACAAGAGACCCAGTACTTC. It is translated as CASSRMTQETQYF. The rearrangement links TRBV11-2 to TRBJ2-5; unclear D gene. This CDR3 has 13 amino acids. From germline, CDR1 is SGHAT and CDR2 FQNNGV. Trimming removed 5 bases from V and 2 bases from J, with 9 bases in between.